A selection of T cell receptor beta chains follows, all from one sample in a study of T cell responses to AZD1222 COVID-19 vaccine. Sequencing used immunoSEQ multiplex PCR; TCRdb keeps in-frame clones, though not all of them. The sample yields 140,000 to 150,000 clones, 89% seen once. This sample comprised peripheral blood, obtained 28 days after the second AZD1222 dose. Receptors originate from an adult who received the AZD1222 COVID-19 vaccine. Both conserved end residues are part of each CDR3. A D gene is named only where the DNA matches it firmly. Only part of the rows carry a size: once, few, many, or a class if the clone is expanded.

v_call	clone_size	j_call	d_call	cdr3_aa	cdr3_nt
TRBV11-3	.	TRBJ2-7	TRBD1	CASSLDPGQKYYEQYF	TGTGCCAGCAGCTTAGATCCGGGACAGAAGTACTACGAGCAGTACTTC
TRBV15	.	TRBJ2-5	.	CATSRDQAYQETQYF	TGTGCCACCAGCAGAGATCAGGCGTACCAAGAGACCCAGTACTTC
TRBV24-1	.	TRBJ1-5	.	CATSSRSTINQPQHF	TGTGCCACCAGCTCACGGAGCACCATCAATCAGCCCCAGCATTTT
TRBV4-3	.	TRBJ2-1	.	CASSDLKSSYNEQFF	TGCGCCAGCAGCGATCTAAAGAGCTCCTACAATGAGCAGTTCTTC
TRBV7-2	.	TRBJ2-2	.	CASDPRGANTGELFF	TGTGCCAGCGACCCTCGTGGGGCGAACACCGGGGAGCTGTTTTTT
TRBV7-8	.	TRBJ1-1	.	CASSSPPNRGVNTEAFF	TGTGCCAGCAGCTCACCTCCGAATAGAGGAGTGAACACTGAAGCTTTCTTT
TRBV5-1	.	TRBJ2-3	.	CASSLIFSGDTQYF	TGCGCCAGCAGCTTGATTTTTTCTGGAGATACGCAGTATTTT
TRBV15	.	TRBJ1-2	.	CATSRALRRDNYGYTF	TGTGCCACCAGCAGAGCCCTGCGGAGGGATAACTATGGCTACACCTTC
TRBV4-1	.	TRBJ1-5	.	CASSQIFGAGDQPQHF	TGCGCCAGCAGCCAAATTTTCGGGGCAGGAGATCAGCCCCAGCATTTT
TRBV7-2	.	TRBJ2-1	TRBD2	CASSLGTSGGYNEQFF	TGTGCCAGCAGCTTAGGGACTAGCGGGGGGTACAATGAGCAGTTCTTC
TRBV5-1	.	TRBJ2-3	.	CASSLDLDTQYF	TGCGCCAGCAGCTTGGACTTAGATACGCAGTATTTT
TRBV24-1	.	TRBJ1-2	.	CATSDSGDGYTF	TGTGCCACCAGTGATTCAGGGGATGGCTACACCTTC
TRBV19	.	TRBJ2-1	.	CASSIRTIRNEQFF	TGTGCCAGTAGTATTAGGACTATACGGAATGAGCAGTTCTTC
TRBV27	.	TRBJ1-1	.	CASSFRALNTEAFF	TGTGCCAGCAGTTTTCGAGCCCTGAACACTGAAGCTTTCTTT
TRBV5-8	.	TRBJ1-5	.	CASSLGATSNQPQHF	TGTGCCAGCAGCTTGGGTGCGACTAGCAATCAGCCCCAGCATTTT
TRBV11-1	.	TRBJ1-2	.	CASSLARTLYGYTF	TGTGCCAGCAGCTTAGCGAGGACCCTCTATGGCTACACCTTC
TRBV10-3	.	TRBJ2-3	.	CAISDNYLTGTDTQYF	TGTGCCATCAGTGATAACTACCTGACAGGCACAGATACGCAGTATTTT
TRBV9	.	TRBJ2-1	TRBD2	CASSVGLAGASYNEQFF	TGTGCCAGCAGCGTAGGGCTAGCGGGAGCGTCCTACAATGAGCAGTTCTTC
TRBV4-2	.	TRBJ2-3	.	CASSQGSGPTDTQYF	TGTGCCAGCAGCCAAGGCTCAGGGCCTACAGATACGCAGTATTTT
TRBV19	.	TRBJ2-7	TRBD2	CASSRTSGRAEYGDEQYF	TGTGCCAGTAGTCGAACTAGCGGGAGGGCCGAGTATGGCGACGAGCAGTACTTC
TRBV23-1	.	TRBJ2-1	TRBD2	CASRPKGLAEAPHADEQFF	TGCGCCAGCCGCCCGAAGGGACTAGCGGAAGCCCCTCATGCCGATGAGCAGTTCTTC
TRBV4-2	.	TRBJ1-5	.	CASSEEDQPQHF	TGTGCCAGCAGCGAAGAGGATCAGCCCCAGCATTTT
TRBV2	.	TRBJ1-1	.	CASSAGEATEAFF	TGTGCCAGCAGTGCGGGGGAGGCGACTGAAGCTTTCTTT
TRBV24-1	.	TRBJ2-7	.	CATSDRYSLYEQYF	TGTGCCACCAGTGACAGGTACAGCCTATACGAGCAGTACTTC
TRBV3-1/TRBV3-2	.	TRBJ1-1	TRBD1	CASTLTGGNSEAFF	TGTGCCAGCACCTTGACAGGGGGCAACTCTGAAGCTTTCTTT
TRBV7-8	.	TRBJ2-6	.	CASTQRPASGANVLTF	TGTGCCAGCACCCAAAGGCCAGCTTCTGGGGCCAACGTCCTGACTTTC
TRBV28	.	TRBJ1-5	.	CASSSSLRLNQPQHF	TGTGCCAGCAGTTCGTCCCTTAGGTTGAATCAGCCCCAGCATTTT
TRBV6-4	few	TRBJ2-7	.	CASSEGPPYEQYF	TGTGCCAGCAGTGAAGGCCCTCCCTACGAGCAGTACTTC
TRBV12-3/TRBV12-4	.	TRBJ1-3	.	CASSSAGNTIYF	TGTGCCAGCAGTTCTGCGGGAAACACCATATATTTT
TRBV7-2	.	TRBJ2-5	.	CASSFDRTETQYF	TGTGCCAGCAGCTTTGACAGGACGGAGACCCAGTACTTC
TRBV19	.	TRBJ1-2	.	CASSISGRANYGYTF	TGTGCCAGTAGTATATCCGGCAGGGCTAACTATGGCTACACCTTC
TRBV14	.	TRBJ2-7	TRBD1	CASSQAVGQGDSPYEQYF	TGTGCCAGCAGCCAAGCGGTTGGACAGGGGGATTCCCCCTACGAGCAGTACTTC
TRBV7-9	.	TRBJ2-1	.	CASSLEVARLQNEQFF	TGTGCCAGCAGCTTAGAGGTGGCCCGATTACAAAATGAGCAGTTCTTC
TRBV19	.	TRBJ1-5	.	CASSISGGVNQPQHF	TGTGCCAGTAGTATTTCGGGGGGGGTTAATCAGCCCCAGCATTTT
TRBV27	.	TRBJ1-1	.	CASSSDRIIMNTEAFF	TGTGCCAGCAGTTCAGACAGGATTATTATGAACACTGAAGCTTTCTTT
TRBV7-3	.	TRBJ1-6	TRBD1	CASSSNTGAYNSPLHF	TGTGCCAGCAGCTCGAATACAGGGGCCTATAATTCACCCCTCCACTTT
TRBV6-5	.	TRBJ1-3	.	CASSSGANLGGNTIYF	TGTGCCAGCAGTTCGGGGGCAAATCTGGGTGGAAACACCATATATTTT
TRBV7-2	.	TRBJ2-7	.	CASSLGKGVEQYF	TGTGCCAGCAGCCTTGGGAAAGGGGTCGAGCAGTACTTC